What follows are 32 T cell receptor beta chains derived from one specimen sequenced in a study of blood T cell repertoires in COVID-19. TCRdb keeps only in-frame clones here, not all; method: immunoSEQ multiplex PCR. The sample lists about 97,000 clones; about 91% were seen once. The specimen sequenced was peripheral blood. The receptor source for this set is a middle-aged man with acute or convalescent COVID-19.

The chain employs TRBV13 and TRBJ1-4; 9 positions agree with TRBD1. V lost 0 bases to trimming and J lost 7 bases; unmatched junction nucleotides: 9. Looked up from germline, CDR1 is PRHDT and CDR2 is FYEKMQ (reference sequence). The length of the CDR3 is 17 residues. The CDR3 region has the DNA TGTGCCAGCAGCTTAGGAACAGGGGGCATAGGAGGTGAAAAACTGTTTTTT. It yields the protein CASSLGTGGIGGEKLFF.

The rearrangement uses TRBV10-2 and TRBJ1-1; TRBD1 matches 8 bases. V shed 0 bases, J shed 0 bases, and the junction held 9 bases outside the gene matches. Germline V gene lookup returns CDR1 WSHSY and CDR2 SAAADI. The CDR3 is 18 residues long. The CDR3 bases are TGCGCCAGCAGTGAGTCGTGGGCAGGGGGCATAATGAACACTGAAGCTTTCTTT. This codes for CASSESWAGGIMNTEAFF.

The V gene is TRBV6-5, the J gene TRBJ1-6; D call uncertain. V lost 7 bases and J 5 bases, leaving 15 bases between the germline ends. The CDR3 runs to 15 residues. Germline CDR1 and CDR2: MNHEY and SVGAGI. CDR3 bases: TGTGCCAGCACCCCCACTCGGTTAAATAATTCACCCCTCCACTTT. Its translation is CASTPTRLNNSPLHF.

Only one count was recorded for this clone. The chain links TRBV30 to TRBJ2-2, with 9 bases that match TRBD1. Germline V gives CDR1 GTSNPN, CDR2 SVGIG (reference sequence). The ends lost 5 bases at V and 4 bases at J; junction bases unmatched: 8. The CDR3 totals 15 residues. The CDR3 DNA sequence: TGTGCCTGGGACCTCGGGACAGGGATCACCGGGGAGCTGTTTTTT. Translated, it gives CAWDLGTGITGELFF.

The chain has TRBV15 and TRBJ1-1; a possible D gene is TRBD1 (5 bases). Between the trimmed V and J ends, which lost 8 bases and 3 bases, there was a span of 13 bases. The CDR3 totals 13 residues. Germline V lookup: CDR1 LNHNV, CDR2 YYDKDF (reference sequence). The CDR3 is CATSGGGYTEAFF. CDR3 nucleotides: TGTGCCACCTCCGGGGGGGGATACACTGAAGCTTTCTTT.

V is TRBV19 and J is TRBJ1-3; 9 nucleotides match TRBD1. With 7 bases clipped from V and 0 bases from J, the junction kept 13 bases outside the gene matches. This CDR3 has 18 amino acids. CDR1 and CDR2 (germline): LNHDA, SQIVND (reference sequence). The CDR3 coding sequence is TGTGCCAGTACCCTCGACAGGGGGAATCCGAGCTCTGGAAACACCATATATTTT. Translating gives CASTLDRGNPSSGNTIYF.

The genes are TRBV28 and TRBJ2-5, with a tentative D call TRBD2 (7 bases). CDR1 is MDHEN and CDR2 is SYDVKM in the germline V gene. V was clipped by 9 bases and J by 3 bases, with 20 bases between them. The CDR3 sequence is 15 residues long. CDR3 DNA sequence: TGTGCCAGTATCCCCGACGGGGGGCCGAAAGAGACCCAGTACTTC. Its translation is CASIPDGGPKETQYF. The entire variable domain, with the rest obtained from reference TRBV28 and TRBJ2-5, is as follows: DVKVTQSSRYLVKRTGEKVFLECVQDMDHENMFWYRQDPGLGLRLIYFSYDVKMKEKGDIPEGYSVSREKKERFSLILESASTNQTSMYLCASIPDGGPKETQYFGPGTRLLVL.

V and J are TRBV12-3 or TRBV12-4 and TRBJ1-2; 7 bases fit TRBD1. CDR3 length: 13 residues. V was pared by 7 bases and J by 8 bases, with 10 bases of the junction left unmatched. CDR3 DNA: TGTGCCAGCACCCCGGACAGGTTGCGCGGCTACACCTTC. This translates into CASTPDRLRGYTF.

This rearrangement joins TRBV2 to TRBJ1-1; D is ambiguous. The V and J ends lost 6 bases and 0 bases respectively, with 14 bases between them. CDR1 is SNHLY, CDR2 FYNNEI, per germline. CDR3 length: 15 residues. This CDR3 reads CASSEMDSMNTEAFF. The DNA for the CDR3 is TGTGCCAGCAGCGAAATGGACTCTATGAACACTGAAGCTTTCTTT.

In its sample, this clone was seen once. The V and J genes are TRBV30 and TRBJ1-6; D not resolved. This CDR3 spans 13 amino acids. The germline V gene encodes CDR1 GTSNPN and CDR2 SVGIG (reference sequence). Trimming stripped 0 bases from V and 7 bases from J, with 7 bases between. CDR3 residues: CAWSVAGNSPLHF. The DNA of the CDR3 is TGTGCCTGGAGTGTGGCCGGGAATTCACCCCTCCACTTT.

The gene calls are TRBV19 and TRBJ2-7; 9 nucleotides match TRBD1. This CDR3 has 16 amino acids. V gave up 4 bases and J gave up 0 bases; unmatched junction bases: 7. The germline gives CDR1 LNHDA, CDR2 SQIVND (reference sequence). This CDR3 is CASSTPTGGNSYEQYF. The DNA for the CDR3 is TGTGCCAGTAGTACTCCGACAGGGGGGAACTCCTACGAGCAGTACTTC.

This chain links TRBV28 with TRBJ1-1; D not resolved. There are 12 residues in the CDR3. V was cut by 7 bases and J by 0 bases, with 6 bases left in between. Germline V gene sequence: CDR1 MDHEN, CDR2 SYDVKM. The DNA for the CDR3 is TGTGCCAGCAATCAGATGAACACTGAAGCTTTCTTT. Translation: CASNQMNTEAFF.

CDR3 in DNA: TGTGCCAGCTCACGGACTTCTGGGGCCAACGTCCTGACTTTC. This gives the protein CASSRTSGANVLTF. The V and J genes are TRBV18 and TRBJ2-6; D might be TRBD2 (5 bases). Germline CDR1 reads KGHSH; CDR2 reads LQKENI. This CDR3 is 14 amino acids long. V dropped 4 bases and J dropped 1 base, with 5 bases sitting between them.

This clone came up a few times. The genes are TRBV6-5 and TRBJ1-1, with TRBD1 matching over 8 bases. This CDR3 is 14 amino acids long. Per the germline V gene, CDR1 is MNHEY and CDR2 is SVGAGI. Trimming took 6 bases from V and 4 from J; bases not matched to a gene: 7. CDR3 DNA: TGTGCCAGCAGACCGGACAGGGATACCACTGAAGCTTTCTTT. Translated: CASRPDRDTTEAFF.

This chain uses TRBV7-7 with TRBJ1-1; D is ambiguous. Trimming removed 1 base at V and 1 base at J, with 4 bases between. Germline V gene lookup returns CDR1 SSHAT and CDR2 FNYEAQ (reference sequence). This CDR3 region has 13 residues. The CDR3: CASSLGENTEAFF. CDR3 nucleotides: TGTGCCAGCAGCTTAGGAGAGAACACTGAAGCTTTCTTT.

J is TRBJ1-1 and V is TRBV10-1, with a weak D call TRBD1 (5 bases). The CDR3 sequence is 15 residues long. The germline gives CDR1 WNHNN, CDR2 SYGVQD (reference sequence). V was cut by 3 bases and J by 1 base, with 12 bases left in between. The CDR3 DNA follows: TGCGCCAGCAGTGATTCAGGGTTATCGAACACTGAAGCTTTCTTT. Amino acid sequence: CASSDSGLSNTEAFF.

This chain uses TRBV19 with TRBJ1-5; 10 nucleotides align to TRBD1. Germline V gene lookup returns CDR1 LNHDA and CDR2 SQIVND (reference sequence). J lost 3 bases, V lost 7 bases, and 6 bases had no gene match. This CDR3 is built from 15 residues. CDR3 bases: TGTGCCAGTACGGAGGACAGGGGGACCAATCAGCCCCAGCATTTT. Amino acid sequence: CASTEDRGTNQPQHF.

The chain joins TRBV7-2 to TRBJ2-1; possibly TRBD1 for D (6 bases). Germline V CDR1 and CDR2: SGHTA, FQGNSA. Deletions cut 4 bases from V and 4 bases from J, with 11 bases between. The CDR3 spans 14 residues. CDR3 amino acids: CASSSSGQYNEQFF. CDR3 nucleotides: TGTGCCAGCAGCTCTTCTGGACAGTACAATGAGCAGTTCTTC.

This CDR3 reads CASSHRRDRDLQETQYF. The CDR3 bases are TGTGCCAGCAGCCACCGGAGGGACAGGGACCTCCAAGAGACCCAGTACTTC. V and J are TRBV21-1 and TRBJ2-5; the table's D call TRBD1 went unverified against the DNA. TRBV21-1 is given as a pseudogene. The CDR3 totals 17 residues.

V usage is TRBV30 and J usage is TRBJ1-2, with D possibly TRBD1 on 6 matching bases. In germline, CDR1 is GTSNPN, CDR2 SVGIG (reference sequence). Trimming cost V 6 bases and J 5 bases, with 16 bases left between them. The CDR3 sequence is 13 residues long. CDR3 DNA: TGTGCCTGCCTGGACAGAGATGGGTATGGCTACACCTTC. Translation: CACLDRDGYGYTF. Using reference TRBV30 and TRBJ1-2 for the parts outside the CDR3, the full variable domain is SQTIHQWPATLVQPVGSPLSLECTVEGTSNPNLYWYRQAAGRGLQLLFYSVGIGQISSEVPQNLSASRPQDRQFILSSKKLLLSDSGFYLCACLDRDGYGYTFGSGTRLTVV.

Remarks on this clone: This same CDR3 is encoded by further DNA sequences in the sample. The chain carries TRBV11-2 and TRBJ2-3, with D possibly matching TRBD1 (6 bases). Trimming cost V 6 bases and J 0 bases, with 13 bases left between them. Germline loops: CDR1 SGHAT, CDR2 FQNNGV. This CDR3 is 15 amino acids long. CDR3 residues: CASSSNRASTDTQYF. In DNA form, the CDR3 reads TGTGCCAGCAGTTCTAACAGGGCTAGCACAGATACGCAGTATTTT.

V usage is TRBV2 and J usage is TRBJ1-2, with D tentatively TRBD1 (5 bases). This CDR3 region has 14 residues. V was shortened by 5 bases and J by 4 bases, with 14 bases between the two germline ends. Germline V gene sequence: CDR1 SNHLY, CDR2 FYNNEI. The CDR3 region has the DNA TGTGCCAGCAGTTCAGGGAATTCGGCCTATGGCTACACCTTC. Translating gives CASSSGNSAYGYTF.

V is TRBV7-6 and J is TRBJ2-7; weak D call: TRBD1 (5 bases). V was shortened by 5 bases and J by 5 bases, with 13 bases between the two germline ends. This CDR3 has 13 amino acids. The germline CDR1 and CDR2 sequences are SGHVS and FNYEAQ. The CDR3 sequence is CASSQDNFNEQYF. CDR3 in DNA: TGTGCCAGCAGCCAGGACAATTTCAACGAGCAGTACTTC.

CDR3 nucleotide sequence: TGTGCCAGTAGTATAGCCGGGACAGGGGGCACAGATACGCAGTATTTT. Translating gives CASSIAGTGGTDTQYF. V gene TRBV19 combines with J gene TRBJ2-3; the match to TRBD1 covers 10 bases. The germline CDR1 and CDR2 sequences are LNHDA and SQIVND (reference sequence). J gave up 1 base and V 1 base, and 2 bases lay outside the gene matches. This CDR3 is 16 amino acids long.

The chain uses TRBV7-9 and TRBJ2-1, with a weak D call TRBD2 (6 bases). Germline values: CDR1 SEHNR, CDR2 FQNEAQ (reference sequence). V gave up 1 base and J gave up 3 bases, with 7 bases separating them. This CDR3 is built from 14 residues. The CDR3 protein is CASSLGDFYNEQFF. In nucleotides, the CDR3 is TGTGCCAGCAGCTTAGGGGACTTCTACAATGAGCAGTTCTTC.

The sample holds one count of this clone. The rearrangement joins TRBV5-8 to TRBJ2-3, with D tentatively TRBD1 (5 bases). V was cut by 1 base and J by 4 bases, with 7 bases left in between. The CDR3 extends over 13 amino acids. The germline V gene has CDR1 SGHTS and CDR2 YDEGEE. The CDR3 loop is CASSLFRADTQYF. CDR3 coding DNA: TGTGCCAGCAGCTTGTTCAGGGCAGATACGCAGTATTTT.

This sequence joins TRBV2 and TRBJ1-4; tentative D call: TRBD1 (5 bases). The germline V gene encodes CDR1 SNHLY and CDR2 FYNNEI. This CDR3 has 14 residues. Trimming cost V 6 bases and J 2 bases, with 10 bases left between them. CDR3 residues: CASSLGGTNEKLFF. The CDR3 nucleotides are TGTGCCAGCAGCCTCGGGGGGACTAATGAAAAACTGTTTTTT.

This rearrangement joins TRBV7-9 to TRBJ2-7, with 7 bases lining up with TRBD1. This CDR3 is 13 amino acids long. Per germline, CDR1 SEHNR and CDR2 FQNEAQ (reference sequence). V trimming: 3 bases; J trimming: 9 bases; junction bases outside the gene matches: 8. The CDR3 is CASSFEGTDGQYF. The DNA for the CDR3 is TGTGCCAGCAGCTTCGAGGGGACAGATGGGCAGTACTTC.

For this clone: A junction boundary mismatches the germline segment, possibly from a read error. V usage is TRBV12-3 or TRBV12-4 and J usage is TRBJ1-6; 9 bases map to TRBD1. This CDR3 comprises 11 residues. The CDR3 protein is CASRGQGQTVF. The DNA for the CDR3 is TGTGCCAGCAGAGGACAGGGGCAAACGGTCTTT.

The chain combines TRBV7-8 with TRBJ1-2, with D uncertain. This CDR3 contains 13 residues. Trimming pared 2 bases from V and 1 base from J, leaving 5 bases between. Looked up from germline, CDR1 is SGHVS and CDR2 is FQNEAQ. CDR3 loop: CASSLYSNYGYTF. The CDR3 DNA is TGTGCCAGCAGCTTATACAGTAACTATGGCTACACCTTC.

CDR3 in DNA: TGCGCCAGCAGCTTGGCCGCGGGGCAGAATTCACCCCTCCACTTT. Translating gives CASSLAAGQNSPLHF. The V gene is TRBV5-1, the J gene TRBJ1-6; tentatively, D is TRBD1 (5 bases). The CDR3 is 15 amino acids. Looked up from germline, CDR1 is SGHRS and CDR2 is YFSETQ. With 0 bases removed from V and 7 bases from J, the gap between germline ends came to 11 bases.

The chain has TRBV5-1 and TRBJ2-1, with D tentatively TRBD1 (5 bases). Germline V gene data show CDR1 as SGHRS and CDR2 as YFSETQ. The CDR3 sequence is 12 residues long. V lost 4 bases to trimming and J lost 8 bases, with 10 bases between them. CDR3 sequence (DNA): TGCGCCAGCAGCCCAGGGTTCGATGAGCAGTTCTTC. This translates into CASSPGFDEQFF.